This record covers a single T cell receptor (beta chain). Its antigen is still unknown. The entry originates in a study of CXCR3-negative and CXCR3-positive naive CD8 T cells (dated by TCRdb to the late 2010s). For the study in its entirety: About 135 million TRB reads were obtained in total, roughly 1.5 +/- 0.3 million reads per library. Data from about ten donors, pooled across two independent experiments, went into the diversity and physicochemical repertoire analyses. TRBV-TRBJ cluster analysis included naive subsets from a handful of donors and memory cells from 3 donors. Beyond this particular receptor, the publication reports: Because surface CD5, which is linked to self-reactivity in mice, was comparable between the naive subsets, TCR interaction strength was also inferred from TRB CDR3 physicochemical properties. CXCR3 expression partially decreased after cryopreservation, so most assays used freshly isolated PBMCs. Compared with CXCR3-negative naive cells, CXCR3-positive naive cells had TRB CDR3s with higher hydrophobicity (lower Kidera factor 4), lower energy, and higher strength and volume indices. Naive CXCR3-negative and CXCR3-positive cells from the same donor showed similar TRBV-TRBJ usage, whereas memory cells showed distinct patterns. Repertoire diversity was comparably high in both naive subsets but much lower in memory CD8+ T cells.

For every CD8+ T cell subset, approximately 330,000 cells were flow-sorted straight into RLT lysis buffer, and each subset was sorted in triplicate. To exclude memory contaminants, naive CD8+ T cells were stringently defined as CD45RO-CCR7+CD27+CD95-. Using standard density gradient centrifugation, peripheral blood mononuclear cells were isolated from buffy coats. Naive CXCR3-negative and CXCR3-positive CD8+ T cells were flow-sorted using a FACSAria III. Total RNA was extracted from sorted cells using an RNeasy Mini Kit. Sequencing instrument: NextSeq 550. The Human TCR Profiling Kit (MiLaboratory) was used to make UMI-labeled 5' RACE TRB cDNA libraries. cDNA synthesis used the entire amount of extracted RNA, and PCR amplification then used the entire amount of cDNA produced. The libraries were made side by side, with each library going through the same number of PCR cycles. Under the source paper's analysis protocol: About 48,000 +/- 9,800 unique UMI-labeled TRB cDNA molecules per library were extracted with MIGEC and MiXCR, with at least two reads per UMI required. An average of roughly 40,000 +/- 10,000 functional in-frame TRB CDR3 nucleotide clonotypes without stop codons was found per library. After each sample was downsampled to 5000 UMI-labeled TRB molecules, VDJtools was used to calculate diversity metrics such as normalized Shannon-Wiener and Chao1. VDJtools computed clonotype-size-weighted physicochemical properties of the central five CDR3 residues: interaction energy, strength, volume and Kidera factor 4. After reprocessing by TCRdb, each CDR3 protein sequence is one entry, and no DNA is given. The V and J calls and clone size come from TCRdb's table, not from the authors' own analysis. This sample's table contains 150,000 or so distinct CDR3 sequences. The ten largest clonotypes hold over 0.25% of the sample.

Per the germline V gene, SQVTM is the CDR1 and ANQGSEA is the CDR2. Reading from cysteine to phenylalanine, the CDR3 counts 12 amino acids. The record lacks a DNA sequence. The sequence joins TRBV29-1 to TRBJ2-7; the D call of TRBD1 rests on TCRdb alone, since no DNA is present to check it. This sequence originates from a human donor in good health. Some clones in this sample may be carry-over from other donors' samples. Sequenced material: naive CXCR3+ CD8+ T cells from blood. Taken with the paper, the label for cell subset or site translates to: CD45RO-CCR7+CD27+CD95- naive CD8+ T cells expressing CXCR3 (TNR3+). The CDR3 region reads CSVRATGHEQYF.